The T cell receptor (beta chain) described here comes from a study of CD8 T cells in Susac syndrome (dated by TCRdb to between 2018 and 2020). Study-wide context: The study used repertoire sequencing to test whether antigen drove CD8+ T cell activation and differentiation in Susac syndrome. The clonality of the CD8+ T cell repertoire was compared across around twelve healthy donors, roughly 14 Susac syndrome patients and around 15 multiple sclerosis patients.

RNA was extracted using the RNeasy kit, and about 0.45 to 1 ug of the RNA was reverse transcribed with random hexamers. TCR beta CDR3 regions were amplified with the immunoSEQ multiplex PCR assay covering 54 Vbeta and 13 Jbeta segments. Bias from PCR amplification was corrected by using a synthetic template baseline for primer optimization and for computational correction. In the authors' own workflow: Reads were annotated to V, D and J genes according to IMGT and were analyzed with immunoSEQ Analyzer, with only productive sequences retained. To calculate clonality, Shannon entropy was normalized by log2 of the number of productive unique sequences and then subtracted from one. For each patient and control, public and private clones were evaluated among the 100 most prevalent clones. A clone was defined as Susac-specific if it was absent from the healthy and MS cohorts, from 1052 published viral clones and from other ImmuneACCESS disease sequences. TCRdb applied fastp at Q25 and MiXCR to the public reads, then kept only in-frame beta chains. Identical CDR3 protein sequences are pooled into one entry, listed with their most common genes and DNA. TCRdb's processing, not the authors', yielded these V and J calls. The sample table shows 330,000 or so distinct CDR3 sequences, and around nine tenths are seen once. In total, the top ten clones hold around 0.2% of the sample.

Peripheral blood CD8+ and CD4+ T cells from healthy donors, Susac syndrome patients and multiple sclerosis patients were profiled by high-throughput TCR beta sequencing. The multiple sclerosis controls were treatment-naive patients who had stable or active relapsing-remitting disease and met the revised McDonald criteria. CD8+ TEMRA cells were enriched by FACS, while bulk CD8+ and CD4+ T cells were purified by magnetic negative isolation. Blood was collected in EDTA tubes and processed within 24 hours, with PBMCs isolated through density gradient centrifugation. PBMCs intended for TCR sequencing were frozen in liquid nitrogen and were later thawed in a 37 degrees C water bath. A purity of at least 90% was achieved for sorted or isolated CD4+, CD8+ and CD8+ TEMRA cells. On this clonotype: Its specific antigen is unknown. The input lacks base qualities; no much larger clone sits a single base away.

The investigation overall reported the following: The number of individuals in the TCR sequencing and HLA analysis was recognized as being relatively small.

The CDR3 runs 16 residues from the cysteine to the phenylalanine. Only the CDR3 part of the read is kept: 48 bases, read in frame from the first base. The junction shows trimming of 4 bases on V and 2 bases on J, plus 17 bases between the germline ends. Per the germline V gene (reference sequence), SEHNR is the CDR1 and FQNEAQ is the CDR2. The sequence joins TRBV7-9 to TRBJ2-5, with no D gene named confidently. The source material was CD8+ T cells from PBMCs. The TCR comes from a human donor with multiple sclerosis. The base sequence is TGTGCCAGCAGCTCTTCCCATCAGGCCACACAAGAGACCCAGTACTTC. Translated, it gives CASSSSHQATQETQYF.